This is a list of T cell receptor beta chains from one sample in a study of CD8 T cells in Susac syndrome. TCRdb re-called the immunoSEQ multiplex PCR reads through MiXCR, storing one row per CDR3 protein. The sample shows about 240,000 distinct CDR3 sequences, 90% to 96% of them seen only once. The sequencing input was CD4+ T cells from PBMCs. These receptors all come from a human donor with Susac syndrome. Both conserved end residues are part of each CDR3. Fields, in order: V gene, D gene, clone size, J gene, CDR3 protein, CDR3 DNA. D genes are given only for firm matches. Clone size is stated in some rows and not others, as once, few, many or a class when expanded.

>TRBV5-1|NA|NA|TRBJ2-1
CASSLTGTFPYNEQFF
TGCGCCAGCAGCTTGACCGGGACCTTCCCCTACAATGAGCAGTTCTTC
>TRBV18|NA|NA|TRBJ2-5
CASSPPGRLGETQYF
TGTGCCAGCTCACCACCGGGGAGACTCGGGGAGACCCAGTACTTC
>TRBV4-1|NA|NA|TRBJ1-2
CASSHTRKPYGYTF
TGCGCCAGCAGCCATACACGGAAACCCTATGGCTACACCTTC
>TRBV7-8|NA|NA|TRBJ1-3
CASSAGSYSGNTIYF
TGTGCCAGCAGCGCTGGTTCATACTCTGGAAACACCATATATTTT
>TRBV2|TRBD1|NA|TRBJ1-1
CASSRQGWGTEAFF
TGTGCCAGCAGTCGACAGGGTTGGGGCACTGAAGCTTTCTTT
>TRBV12-5|NA|NA|TRBJ1-2
CASGLPVYTF
TGTGCTAGTGGTTTGCCGGTCTACACCTTC
>TRBV30|NA|NA|TRBJ2-1
CAWNTDSYNEQFF
TGTGCCTGGAATACCGACTCCTACAATGAGCAGTTCTTC
>TRBV7-9|TRBD1|NA|TRBJ1-4
CASSQRDSPDEKLFF
TGTGCCAGCAGCCAACGGGACAGTCCAGATGAAAAACTGTTTTTT
>TRBV14|TRBD1|NA|TRBJ1-2
CASSQDLTGVYGYTF
TGTGCCAGCAGCCAAGACTTGACAGGGGTCTATGGCTACACCTTC
>TRBV5-4|NA|NA|TRBJ2-5
CASSLDPSGIPKTQYF
TGTGCCAGCAGCTTGGACCCGTCAGGGATACCGAAGACCCAGTACTTC
>TRBV4-1|NA|NA|TRBJ2-1
CASSQEGRLVFF
TGCGCCAGCAGCCAAGAAGGACGGCTAGTGTTCTTC
>TRBV20-1|TRBD1|NA|TRBJ2-7
CSARTGQGINEQYF
TGCAGTGCTAGGACCGGACAGGGAATCAACGAGCAGTACTTC
>TRBV9|NA|NA|TRBJ1-1
CASGRGGDTEAFF
TGTGCCAGCGGCCGGGGGGGAGACACTGAAGCTTTCTTT
>TRBV20-1|NA|once|TRBJ1-1
CSARRNRASNTEAFF
TGCAGTGCTAGACGAAACAGGGCATCGAACACTGAAGCTTTCTTT
>TRBV23-1|TRBD1|NA|TRBJ2-5
CASSQPGGQGEETQYF
TGCGCCAGCAGCCAACCTGGGGGACAGGGAGAGGAGACCCAGTACTTC
>TRBV28|NA|NA|TRBJ2-2
CASSRGGSYTGELFF
TGTGCCAGCAGTAGGGGGGGCTCGTACACCGGGGAGCTGTTTTTT
>TRBV4-1|NA|NA|TRBJ1-4
CASSQGGGRPPGEKLFF
TGCGCCAGCAGCCAAGGTGGGGGACGGCCTCCTGGCGAAAAACTGTTTTTT
>TRBV30|TRBD1|NA|TRBJ1-5
CAWSYPTGGIGRRQPQHF
TGTGCCTGGAGTTACCCCACAGGGGGCATTGGCCGGAGACAACCCCAGCATTTT
>TRBV5-6|NA|NA|TRBJ1-2
CASTLRGADGYTF
TGTGCCAGCACCTTGAGAGGTGCAGATGGCTACACCTTC